What follows are 19 T cell receptor beta chains derived from one specimen sequenced in a study of blood T cell repertoires in COVID-19. Some clones are missing from TCRdb's copy, which holds only in-frame ones; the method was immunoSEQ multiplex PCR. This table has about 170,000 clones, more than 70% appearing once. The sequenced sample was peripheral blood. The receptors stem from a middle-aged man who had recovered from COVID-19.

This sequence joins TRBV25-1 and TRBJ1-1; 8 positions agree with TRBD1. This CDR3 spans 14 amino acids. Unmatched junction bases numbered 2, after V lost 4 bases and J lost 1 base. Germline assignment: CDR1 MGHDK and CDR2 SYGVNS. CDR3 loop: CASSGTGPNTEAFF. CDR3 DNA sequence: TGTGCCAGCAGTGGGACAGGGCCGAACACTGAAGCTTTCTTT.

V is TRBV5-1 and J is TRBJ1-1, with TRBD1 identical over 7 bases. V lost 4 bases and J lost 2; bases outside the gene matches: 8. The CDR3 is 15 residues long. Looked up from germline, CDR1 is SGHRS and CDR2 is YFSETQ. The CDR3 nucleotides read TGCGCCAGCAGCCAAACGGGACAGACAAACACTGAAGCTTTCTTT. Translating it yields CASSQTGQTNTEAFF.

The rearrangement uses TRBV4-1 and TRBJ1-5; perhaps TRBD1 as D (6 bases). The CDR3 loop spans 16 amino acids. The germline CDR1 and CDR2 sequences are MGHRA and YSYEKL. V lost 4 bases and J lost 4, with 17 bases in between. The CDR3 DNA is TGCGCCAGCAGCCGAGATGACAGGTGGGATAATCAGCCCCAGCATTTT. Its protein is CASSRDDRWDNQPQHF.

V usage is TRBV11-2 and J usage is TRBJ2-3; D gene ambiguous. Trimming shortened V by 1 base and J by 2 bases, and 10 bases separated the two germline ends. The CDR3 is made up of 15 amino acids. The V gene's germline CDR1 is SGHAT and CDR2 FQNNGV. The CDR3 reads CASSLAASPTDTQYF. The CDR3 nucleotides are TGTGCCAGCAGCTTAGCCGCGTCCCCCACAGATACGCAGTATTTT.

This CDR3 reads CASSTPGRSGNEQFF. The CDR3 nucleotides are TGTGCCAGCAGTACTCCGGGAAGGTCGGGCAATGAGCAGTTCTTC. The V call is TRBV2, the J call TRBJ2-1, with D perhaps TRBD2 (5 bases). The CDR3 covers 15 residues. V lost 5 bases, J lost 6 bases, and 17 bases lay in between. Germline V lookup: CDR1 SNHLY, CDR2 FYNNEI.

The V call is TRBV6-5, the J call TRBJ1-1; 9 nucleotides line up with TRBD1. The V and J ends lost 2 bases and 5 bases, in that order; junction bases with no gene match: 6. The CDR3 is 15 amino acids. Germline V CDR1 and CDR2: MNHEY, SVGAGI. The CDR3 coding sequence is TGTGCCAGCAGTTACACAACAGGGGGCGGGACTGAAGCTTTCTTT. This gives the protein CASSYTTGGGTEAFF.

This chain links TRBV28 with TRBJ1-1; maybe TRBD1 (6 bases). CDR1 and CDR2 (germline): MDHEN, SYDVKM. V lost 3 bases and J 5 bases, leaving 13 bases between the germline ends. The length of the CDR3 is 14 residues. The CDR3 region has the DNA TGTGCCAGCAGTTTTTTGGGGGCAGGGACTGAAGCTTTCTTT. The encoded protein is CASSFLGAGTEAFF.

This clone was recorded only once. The chain joins TRBV3-1 (or the pseudogene TRBV3-2) to TRBJ2-5; 9 nucleotides line up with TRBD1. V trimming: 4 bases; J trimming: 4 bases; junction bases outside the gene matches: 7. The germline gives CDR1 LGHDT, CDR2 YNNKEL (reference sequence). CDR3 length: 15 amino acids. This CDR3 is CASSRRQGGRETQYF. CDR3 in DNA: TGTGCCAGCAGCCGCCGACAGGGGGGAAGAGAGACCCAGTACTTC.

This clone occurred a few times. The chain joins TRBV6-6 to TRBJ1-2; D gene unclear. The germline V gene encodes CDR1 MNHNY and CDR2 SVGAGI (reference sequence). The CDR3 covers 14 residues. V was cut by 5 bases and J by 6 bases, with 16 bases left in between. CDR3 loop: CASSTPHGDHGYTF. The DNA of the CDR3 is TGTGCCAGCAGTACACCACACGGAGACCATGGCTACACCTTC.

The genes are TRBV3-1 (or the pseudogene TRBV3-2) and TRBJ1-1; D is unresolved. The length of the CDR3 is 14 residues. Looked up from germline, CDR1 is LGHDT and CDR2 is YNNKEL (reference sequence). Trimming took 10 bases from V and 1 from J, leaving 16 bases between them. In nucleotides, the CDR3 is TGTGCCACCACCCCCGGGAGACAGAACACTGAAGCTTTCTTT. Its protein product is CATTPGRQNTEAFF.

Of note for this clone: At one boundary the junction diverges from the germline segment, which might be a read error. This rearrangement joins TRBV3-1 (or the pseudogene TRBV3-2) to TRBJ2-3; 13 bases line up with TRBD2. The germline gives CDR1 LGHDT, CDR2 YNNKEL (reference sequence). The CDR3 sequence is 15 residues long. This chain's CDR3 is CASSQAGTSGDVLNF. The CDR3 DNA reads as TGTGCCAGCAGCCAAGCTGGGACTAGCGGGGACGTGCTGAATTTT.

The V gene is TRBV5-8, the J gene TRBJ1-2, with D perhaps matching TRBD1 (5 bases). The CDR3 length is 15 residues. Germline values: CDR1 SGHTS, CDR2 YDEGEE. Between the trimmed V and J ends, which lost 1 base and 3 bases, there was a span of 13 bases. CDR3 DNA: TGTGCCAGCAGCTTGATTCCCAGGGCGGACTATGGCTACACCTTC. Encoded protein: CASSLIPRADYGYTF.

The chain recombines TRBV30 with TRBJ1-1; 7 nucleotides agree with TRBD1. With 2 bases clipped from V and 11 bases from J, the junction kept 11 bases outside the gene matches. Germline assignment: CDR1 GTSNPN and CDR2 SVGIG (reference sequence). The CDR3 is made up of 13 amino acids. CDR3 bases: TGTGCCTGGAGTCGACAGGGTTTTTCTGGGGCTTTCTTT. This encodes CAWSRQGFSGAFF. Full variable domain (remainder filled in from reference TRBV30 and TRBJ1-1): SQTIHQWPATLVQPVGSPLSLECTVEGTSNPNLYWYRQAAGRGLQLLFYSVGIGQISSEVPQNLSASRPQDRQFILSSKKLLLSDSGFYLCAWSRQGFSGAFFGQGTRLTVV.

This chain links TRBV6-4 with TRBJ1-6; D gene unclear. Germline CDR1 reads MRHNA; CDR2 reads SNTAGT. The CDR3 totals 15 residues. V was clipped by 0 bases and J by 7 bases, with 10 bases between them. In DNA form, the CDR3 reads TGTGCCAGCAGTGACTCAACTCATCGGAATTCACCCCTCCACTTT. Encoded protein: CASSDSTHRNSPLHF.

As DNA, the CDR3 is TGTGCCAGCAGCGAGGGTGGGGTTGGCGACGAGCAGTACTTC. Its protein is CASSEGGVGDEQYF. The V call is TRBV28, the J call TRBJ2-7; D might be TRBD2 (5 bases). Germline V gene data show CDR1 as MDHEN and CDR2 as SYDVKM. Trimming cost V 6 bases and J 5 bases, with 17 bases left between them. CDR3 length: 14 residues.

This clone is a singleton in its sample. The same CDR3 is also encoded by other DNA sequences in this sample. The V and J genes are TRBV7-2 and TRBJ1-2, with a possible D match to TRBD1 (6 bases). Germline values: CDR1 SGHTA, CDR2 FQGNSA. V was shortened by 5 bases and J by 0 bases, with 13 bases between the two germline ends. CDR3 length: 15 amino acids. The CDR3 nucleotides read TGTGCCAGCAGCCTAACCAGGGGCTCTAACTATGGCTACACCTTC. Residues: CASSLTRGSNYGYTF.

This clone was picked up one time. This sequence joins TRBV7-9 and TRBJ1-1, with 8 bases lining up with TRBD1. V dropped 3 bases and J dropped 5; count of bases not matched to a gene: 8. CDR1 is SEHNR, CDR2 FQNEAQ, per germline (reference sequence). The CDR3 sequence is 15 residues long. CDR3 amino acids: CASSFYGTGETEAFF. The CDR3 bases are TGTGCCAGCAGCTTTTACGGGACAGGAGAAACTGAAGCTTTCTTT.

The rearrangement links TRBV23-1 to TRBJ1-6; no definite D call. TRBV23-1 is placed among ORFs of uncertain function. The CDR3 has 16 amino acids. Trimming took off 8 bases at V and 10 bases at J, with 24 bases between the two ends. This CDR3 reads CASPLPRRGWWSPLHF. The CDR3 nucleotides read TGCGCCAGCCCCTTGCCGCGGAGAGGGTGGTGGTCACCCCTCCACTTT.

The chain uses TRBV19 and TRBJ2-1; 9 bases agree with TRBD1. Germline assignment: CDR1 LNHDA and CDR2 SQIVND (reference sequence). V lost 5 bases and J lost 7; bases outside the gene matches: 6. The length of the CDR3 is 14 residues. The CDR3 bases are TGTGCCAGTAGTCGTGGACAGGGGATTAATGAGCAGTTCTTC. It translates to CASSRGQGINEQFF.